This TCR beta chain comes out of a study of OX40 agonist ivuxolimab in advanced cancers. Regarding the complete study: Ivuxolimab was a fully human IgG2 agonistic monoclonal antibody targeting the costimulatory receptor OX40 (CD134). The dose-escalation cohort was almost 85% male with a mean age of about 58 years, ranging from about 20 to 80. Intravenous ivuxolimab was administered to patients every 2 weeks at six dose levels: 0.01, 0.1, 0.3, 1.5, 3 and 10 mg/kg. Peripheral TCRbeta sequencing aimed to test whether ivuxolimab altered TCR sequence diversity and caused clonal T-cell expansion. Of the approximately 50 dose-escalation patients, hepatocellular carcinoma was present in approximately 20, melanoma in roughly 15, renal cell carcinoma in 9 and head and neck cancer in 9. The paper reports the monotherapy dose-escalation portion (N ≈ 50 patients) of the phase I ivuxolimab trial. Partial responses occurred in three dose-escalation patients: two with cutaneous melanoma and one with hepatocellular carcinoma. Prior anti-PD-1, anti-PD-L1 or anti-CTLA-4 therapy was permitted, and 40% of dose-escalation patients had received checkpoint inhibitors.

Turning to this clone: No cognate antigen has been identified for it. Per-base qualities were not stored, and no clone one base away is much larger.

For sequencing of the TCRbeta CDR3 region, genomic DNA was extracted from the sorted cells. The immunoSEQ Assay was used to sequence the TCRbeta CDR3 regions. TCRdb stores this immuneACCESS table with in-frame sequences only. Part of the clones is absent; in the studies checked, under half of the shortfall reflects unresolved V genes, and no reason is known for the rest. The sample records 75,000 to 95,000 clones, more than 80% of which are singletons. Clones ranked in the top ten supply approximately 9.1% of the sample. General conclusions and limits of the study: Low levels of normalized T-cell clonal expansion were also seen in some patients who did not respond. In partial responders in the 0.1-3.0 mg/kg groups, normalized peripheral clonal expansion was found to be among the lowest, especially among CD8+ T cells. Which antigens the clonally expanded peripheral T cells were specific for was not determined. At doses from 0.1 to 3.0 mg/kg, clonal expansion was seen in both CD4+ and CD8+ blood T cells between baseline and week 6. After ivuxolimab, more expanded clones were found on average in CD8+ T cells than in CD4+ T cells.

V lost 3 bases and J lost 4 bases; the stretch between them is 13 bases long. The CDR3 spans 15 residues, from the cysteine through the phenylalanine. Only the CDR3 portion is preserved as DNA: 45 bases, with reading frame beginning at the first base. The germline V gene encodes CDR1 MNHNS and CDR2 SASEGT. Patients with autoimmune disease history or receiving systemic immunosuppression were excluded from the trial. Peripheral blood for TCR sequencing was drawn from every dose cohort at baseline, at cycle 4 day 1 and at cycle 7 day 1. The samples were taken from a phase I, first-in-human, multicenter, open-label dose-escalation trial of ivuxolimab. Adults with locally advanced or metastatic melanoma, renal cell, hepatocellular, or head and neck squamous cell carcinoma were enrolled in the trial. Before TCR sequencing, CD4+ T cells and CD8+ T cells were sorted from peripheral blood as separate populations.

The clonotype was recovered from an adult with an advanced solid tumor such as melanoma, head and neck, liver or kidney cancer. The material was CD4+ or CD8+ T cells sorted from blood, obtained in a trial of the OX40 agonist ivuxolimab. The sequence joins TRBV6-1 to TRBJ1-5; the D gene remains uncertain. Here is the DNA: TGTGCCAGCAGTGAGGTTGGGGTCGCGAATCAGCCCCAGCATTTT. This sequence encodes CASSEVGVANQPQHF.